A selection of T cell receptor beta chains follows, all from one sample in a study of shared T cell receptors in the human thymus. TCRdb's table, derived via immunoSEQ multiplex PCR, lists solely in-frame clones and lacks some. The table has hundreds of thousands of clones, around 87% seen once. These data also featured in a second study, about human thymus T cells.

Source material: thymocytes. The source is a boy in the first two years of life with a congenital heart defect. CDR3s leave out the opening cysteine and the closing phenylalanine or tryptophan. Where a row states a size, it is once, few, many or the class of an expanded clone; other rows omit it.

j_call clone_size v_call cdr3_aa
TRBJ2-3 - TRBV5-1 ASSLRPSGDNTQY
TRBJ1-1 - TRBV27 ASSSGQGINTEAF
TRBJ2-1 - TRBV29-1 SVERSSGDYNEQF
TRBJ1-2 - TRBV4-3 ASSQGKRYGYT
TRBJ1-1 - TRBV5-1 ASKRRGAGNTEAF
TRBJ2-7 - TRBV5-6 ASSHQDRDEQY
TRBJ1-5 - TRBV5-6 ASSLRGTGLNNQPQH
TRBJ2-1 - TRBV11-2 ASSRIRRKGSYNEQF
TRBJ1-2 - TRBV15 ATSRRQEGYGYT
TRBJ2-1 - TRBV4-1 ASSQDVAEGNNEQF
TRBJ2-1 - TRBV13 ASSSWTGGNEQF
TRBJ2-7 - TRBV28 ASALGHEQY
TRBJ1-2 - TRBV7-3 ASSLLCPGP
TRBJ2-3 - TRBV6-4 ASSRRVGTDTQY
TRBJ2-5 - TRBV28 ASSLPWGGVQETQY
TRBJ1-3 - TRBV4-3 ASSQDQRVYGNTIY
TRBJ2-7 - TRBV28 ASSVPTGRWNEQY
TRBJ2-7 few TRBV10-2 ASSEPPPRPKDEQY
TRBJ1-5 - TRBV18 ASSHTRVRNQPQH